The clone carrying this T cell receptor beta chain has only one observation. TCR beta VDJ and CDR3 were profiled, and genomic DNA was the template. TCRdb passed the reads through MiXCR, listing each CDR3 protein once. Altogether about 110,000 distinct CDR3 sequences are present, roughly 51% being singletons, with the ten largest covering roughly 30%. These data come from a study of CD8+CD57+ T cells in acquired aplastic anemia. Losses at the gene ends were 4 bases for V and 3 bases for J; bases not matched to a gene: 8. Germline-derived CDR1 and CDR2 are SQVTM and ANQGSEA. The CDR3 covers 14 residues.

This TCR derives from a human donor in good health, serving as a control. Sequenced sample: sorted CD4+, CD8+, or CD8+CD57+ T cells (not recorded which) from PBMCs. This rearrangement joins TRBV29-1 to TRBJ1-1; 7 bases align to TRBD1. CDR3 DNA: TGCAGCGTTGGATGGGGGACAGATGACACTGAAGCTTTCTTT. Translation: CSVGWGTDDTEAFF. Filled out from reference TRBV29-1 and TRBJ1-1, the complete variable domain reads SAVISQKPSRDICQRGTSLTIQCQVDSQVTMMFWYRQQPGQSLTLIATANQGSEATYESGFVIDKFPISRPNLTFSTLTVSNMSPEDSSIYLCSVGWGTDDTEAFFGQGTRLTVV.